Below are 5 T cell receptor beta chains sequenced from a single sample in a study of OX40 agonist ivuxolimab in advanced cancers. Sequencing used immunoSEQ multiplex PCR; TCRdb keeps in-frame clones, though not all of them. The data hold 70,000 to 100,000 clones, with 85% to 90% observed a single time. Sample: CD4+ or CD8+ T cells sorted from blood, taken in a trial of the OX40 agonist ivuxolimab. The receptor source for this set is an adult with an advanced solid tumor such as melanoma, head and neck, liver or kidney cancer.

V gene TRBV6-6 combines with J gene TRBJ1-5; D perhaps matches TRBD1 (6 bases). There are 16 residues in the CDR3. V lost 7 bases, J lost 2 bases, and 18 bases lay in between. Germline V lookup: CDR1 MNHNY, CDR2 SVGAGI (reference sequence). The CDR3 coding sequence is TGTGCCAGCAAAAACGGAGGGAGGGGGGGCAATCAGCCCCAGCATTTT. It is translated as CASKNGGRGGNQPQHF.

This clone was detected once. The V and J genes are TRBV19 and TRBJ2-1, with 8 bases lining up with TRBD2. Unmatched junction bases numbered 3, after V lost 7 bases and J lost 1 base. CDR3 length: 14 amino acids. Germline V lookup: CDR1 LNHDA, CDR2 SQIVND (reference sequence). CDR3 residues: CASTSGSSYNEQFF. In DNA form, the CDR3 reads TGTGCCAGTACAAGCGGGAGTTCCTACAATGAGCAGTTCTTC.

The chain combines TRBV27 with TRBJ1-6; TRBD1 agrees at 7 bases. The ends lost 5 bases at V and 8 bases at J; junction bases unmatched: 9. The CDR3 is 15 amino acids. CDR1 MNHEY and CDR2 SMNVEV come from the germline V gene (reference sequence). CDR3 amino acids: CASSPHRGWDSPLHF. In DNA, the CDR3 is TGTGCCAGCAGTCCGCACAGGGGATGGGATTCACCCCTCCACTTT.

The chain links TRBV11-2 to TRBJ2-2; TRBD2 aligns across 9 bases. Germline loops: CDR1 SGHAT, CDR2 FQNNGV. Trimming at V came to 4 bases and at J to 0 bases, leaving 0 bases not matched to a gene. The CDR3 is made up of 15 amino acids. The CDR3, as DNA: TGTGCCAGCAGCTGGACTAGCGCGAACACCGGGGAGCTGTTTTTT. Encoded protein: CASSWTSANTGELFF.

The genes are TRBV28 and TRBJ2-7; the D is unclear. Germline CDR1 reads MDHEN; CDR2 reads SYDVKM. The ends were cut back, 3 bases at V and 1 base at J, with 10 bases in the middle. This CDR3 has 14 amino acids. For the CDR3, the DNA is TGTGCCAGCAGTTTTAAGTTCGGGTCCTACGAGCAGTACTTC. This sequence encodes CASSFKFGSYEQYF.